Described below is a single T cell receptor (beta chain) sequence and its context. There is no known antigen for this receptor. The library was made by the immunoSEQ multiplex PCR assay. For the multiplex PCR, a mixture combining 60 forward primers for TCR Vbeta segments and 13 reverse primers for TCR Jbeta segments was used. Amplification of the CDR3 region of rearranged TCR beta genes was performed with a multiplex PCR assay on genomic DNA. The Illumina HiSeq System was used to sequence the amplified TCR beta libraries as 87-base-pair reads. Processing in the source paper ran as follows. In a later analysis, approximately 74 million unique TCR beta chains were counted across the 650 to 750 repertoires, and around 10 million of these chains were shared by at least two donors. To remove PCR and sequencing errors, raw reads were error-corrected and collapsed into unique sequences using a nearest-neighbor algorithm that merged closely related sequences. CDR3 sequences were aligned to IMGT reference sequences to assign V, D and J gene segments. For a sequence to be retained, a match of at least six nucleotides to both a V gene segment and a J gene segment was required. A rearrangement counted as productive if the CDR3 had no stop codons and remained in frame with V and J, and every other rearrangement counted as non-productive. CDR3 was defined by IMGT convention, running from the second conserved V-encoded cysteine to the conserved J-encoded phenylalanine. In an earlier analysis of around 540 of the donors, sequences lacking an unambiguous match to a single V gene segment were excluded. An earlier analysis of around 600 of the donors classified V segments as functional when productive rearrangements were above 56.7% and as segregating when the standard deviation between donors was above 5%. A statistical classification framework was built for diagnosing cytomegalovirus status from the catalog of TCR beta chain sequences. In a later analysis, TCR nucleotide sequences were compared against IMGT/GENE-DB human TR gene sequences so that V and J genes could be assigned. Using the TCRdist pipeline, a later analysis assigned CDR3 sequences along with most-parsimonious VDJ recombination scenarios. In a later analysis, every TCR beta chain was defined by the combination of its CDR3 amino acid sequence and its V-gene family, and reads without a unique V-gene family were dropped. A later analysis removed 592 highly shared, low-generation-probability nucleotide sequences to deal with suspected cross-contamination and a sequencing artifact. In a later analysis, a clonal expansion index for each public chain was calculated from normalized within-repertoire ranks of inferred template counts. Generation probabilities in a later analysis came from a VDJ recombination model fitted to out-of-frame rearrangements, and those results were checked against IGoR. Hypergeometric tests were used in a later analysis to score TCR-TCR, TCR-HLA and TCR-CMV co-occurrence, with a repertoire-size bias correction applied to the TCR pairs. A later analysis estimated false discovery rates by permuting HLA or CMV assignments 20 times. In a later analysis, co-occurring TCRs were grouped with DBSCAN, and TCRdist sequence similarity was added when clustering was performed within HLA-allele-positive subsets. Co-occurrence clustering excluded repertoires with fewer than 30,000 or more than 120,000 public chains, plus five with anomalous nucleotide sharing. TCRdb mirrors the immuneACCESS table, restricted to in-frame sequences. Some clones are absent from its copies; in checked studies, under half trace to an unresolved V gene, and the reason for the others is unknown. That table supplies the V and J calls and clone size; D and trimming were determined from the DNA. The sample's table covers 50,000 to 75,000 clones. The top ten clones comprise more than 2% of the sample.

The data were obtained in a study of cytomegalovirus exposure and HLA in healthy donors (TCRdb year 2017). Study-level background: In an earlier analysis of 550 to 750 of the donors, about 270 Gb of sequence data and roughly 100 million unique TCR beta sequences from 150 million to 200 million T cells were reported. Approximately 300 gigabases of sequencing data and 70 million to 100 million unique TCR sequences made up an early release that covered 500 to 650 HLA-typed donors. Of the approximately 400 genotyped donors, 81% fell in the genetic ancestry cluster associated with self-reported Caucasian donors. The study aimed to test whether signatures of past pathogen exposure could be identified by cataloging public T cell receptors. The T cell repertoires of some 670 subjects were profiled by immunosequencing and related to cytomegalovirus serostatus. Besides the first cohort of around 670 subjects, a separate validation cohort made up of roughly 120 different subjects was used. To predict cytomegalovirus infection status, the study brought together high-throughput TCR immunosequencing, statistical association of individual TCRs with disease status, and machine learning. A later analysis re-analyzed previously published TCR beta repertoires from about 730 donors and added high-resolution HLA genotyping to study TCR occurrence patterns. In the later analysis, no new phenotypic data were used to find candidate immune exposures; instead, reliance was placed on TCR beta sequences and their occurrence across donors. In an earlier analysis of 500 to 650 of the donors, high-throughput TCR beta sequencing was used to judge whether each TCR beta V gene segment behaved as functional or pseudogenic. Donor age, sex, ethnicity and CMV serostatus were collected together with the repertoire data. A later genetic analysis took genome-wide SNP genotypes for about three fifths of the 666 donors and used that subset as a discovery cohort. Every repertoire in the discovery cohort had been generated on one and the same sequencing platform. HLA typing covered class I and class II loci at four-digit resolution. The number of donors typed differed by locus, with about 629-640 for A, B, C, DRB1 and DQB1, roughly 520 for DQA1, nearly 610 for DPA1, and approximately 470 for DPB1. About five DR-DQ haplotypes were treated as single units for association and clustering because of strong linkage in the cohort. Across roughly 420 genotyped donors of the cohort, an average of about 200,000 unique TCR beta nucleotide sequences per donor were sequenced, and 15% to 20% of those sequences were non-productive. Results the study describes overall, beyond this receptor: According to a later analysis, most CMV-associated TCR beta chains appeared to be HLA-restricted, and the HLA associations seemed to be driven largely by CMV exposure. Correlated functional status among segregating V segments might be attributable to linkage disequilibrium, but an unknown experimental factor could not be ruled out. When HLA alleles, especially DR and DQ, strongly co-occurred, TCR associations were difficult to assign to individual alleles. V-gene and J-gene trimming of TCR beta chains was associated with a missense DCLRE1C variant in a later genetic analysis, and the association was replicated in an independent cohort. Presence/absence analyses assumed roughly uniform sequencing depth across donors, an assumption that may not hold. In a later analysis, several top co-occurrence clusters were reported to appear linked to parvovirus B19, influenza, CMV and Epstein-Barr virus. In an earlier analysis of 587 of the donors, most TCR beta V segments appeared in productive rearrangements about 90% or about 30% of the time, broadly matching IMGT annotations. Across donors, most TCR sequences were observed very rarely, whereas some public TCRs were present in many individuals. For the cohort, immune exposure information was limited to CMV serostatus. Approximately 18 rarely observed V segments, including chromosome 9 orphons, were excluded from the earlier analysis of several hundred of the donors because counts were too low. A later analysis associated about 16,000 TCR beta sequences with specific HLA alleles at a false discovery rate of 0.05. A further reported finding was that TCR beta sequences accurately predicted the HLA-A and HLA-B alleles for most subjects in the first cohort. The authors suggested that the approach could potentially be extended to other disease states and immunological phenotypes. Because some donors lacked HLA typing at each locus, the association tests relied only on the typed subset. This cohort had only TCR beta chains sequenced, and the lack of alpha or paired-chain data limited which features could be detected. In both the original and validation cohorts, the classifier was reported to diagnose cytomegalovirus status with high specificity and sensitivity. A cluster of highly shared sequence variants was judged likely to represent a technical artifact of the sequencing pipeline. The 87-base-pair reads could not distinguish some IMGT-functional V segments, including TRBV6-2 and TRBV6-3, so those segments were excluded. A later analysis found that HLA-associated TCR beta chains were more clonally expanded and had lower generation probabilities than equally common non-associated chains. In a later genetic analysis, fewer N-insertions in productive TCRs were reported among donors in an Asian-associated ancestry cluster than the roughly 670-donor mean. A few of the identified cytomegalovirus-associated TCR beta chains were confirmed in vitro to be specific for cytomegalovirus antigens. According to a later analysis, TCR association rates differed among HLA loci, with DRB1 alleles showing the most associated TCRs and HLA-C alleles showing the fewest. A total of around 150 TCR beta chains were listed by the study as associated with cytomegalovirus.

The cohort was made up of roughly 670 healthy bone marrow donors. All cohort members were sampled while nominally healthy, although unrecorded immune exposures were likely present. The donor was CMV seronegative and belonged to the group of over 300 seronegative cohort members. A peripheral blood sample was collected from each donor, and TCR beta sequencing was performed on peripheral blood mononuclear cells. The Qiagen DNeasy Blood Extraction Kit was used to extract genomic DNA from the blood cell samples. The CDR3 holds 13 amino acids from the cysteine to the phenylalanine. Left in the record is the CDR3 DNA by itself, 39 bases read in frame from the first base. V sheds 1 base and J sheds 5 bases, leaving 5 bases between their ends. The germline V gene supplies CDR1 SGHAT and CDR2 FQNNGV.

Source material: PBMCs. The chain is encoded by TRBV11-2 joined to TRBJ1-4, with the D gene uncertain. The receptor was derived from a woman between 18 and 29 years old in good health and CMV-seronegative. The nucleotides read TGTGCCAGCAGCTTAGCTGAGAATGAAAAACTGTTTTTT. This translates into CASSLAENEKLFF. The CDR3, completed at both ends by the reference TRBV11-2 and TRBJ1-4 genes, gives the full variable domain EAGVAQSPRYKIIEKRQSVAFWCNPISGHATLYWYQQILGQGPKLLIQFQNNGVVDDSQLPKDRFSAERLKGVDSTLKIQPAKLEDSAVYLCASSLAENEKLFFGSGTQLSVL.